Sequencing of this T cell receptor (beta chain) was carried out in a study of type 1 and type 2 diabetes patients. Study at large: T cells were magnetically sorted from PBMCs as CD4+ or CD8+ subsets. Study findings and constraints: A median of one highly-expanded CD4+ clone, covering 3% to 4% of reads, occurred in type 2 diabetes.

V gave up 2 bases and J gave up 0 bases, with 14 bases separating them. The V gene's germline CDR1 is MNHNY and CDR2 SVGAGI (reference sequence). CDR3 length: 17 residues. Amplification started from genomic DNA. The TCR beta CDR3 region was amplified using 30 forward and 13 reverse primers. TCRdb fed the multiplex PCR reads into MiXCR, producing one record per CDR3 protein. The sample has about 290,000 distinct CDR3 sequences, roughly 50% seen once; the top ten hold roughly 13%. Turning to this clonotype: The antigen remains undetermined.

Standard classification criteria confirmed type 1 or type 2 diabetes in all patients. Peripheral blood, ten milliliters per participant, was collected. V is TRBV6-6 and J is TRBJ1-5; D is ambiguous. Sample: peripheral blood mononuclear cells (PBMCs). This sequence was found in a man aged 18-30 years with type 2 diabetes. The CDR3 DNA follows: TGTGCCAGCAGTTACCCGGACGGACGTGATAGCAATCAGCCCCAGCATTTT. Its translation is CASSYPDGRDSNQPQHF.